This T cell receptor beta chain was retrieved from a study of CD8 T cells in Susac syndrome (dated by TCRdb to 2018 to 2020). As for the study more broadly: Of the Susac syndrome patients who were sequenced, five or six had clinically active disease and roughly eight were in clinical remission. Repertoire sequencing was used to test whether CD8+ T cell activation and differentiation in Susac syndrome was antigen driven. Susac syndrome patients were therapy-naive, on corticosteroids (some also receiving IVIg), or on IVIg alone at blood withdrawal. Results and caveats for the whole study, not just this receptor: In patients with Susac syndrome, the CD4+ T cell repertoire showed no detectable clonal expansion. The number of individuals in the TCR sequencing and HLA analysis was acknowledged as relatively small.

RNA was extracted with the RNeasy kit and roughly 0.45 to 1 ug was reverse transcribed using random hexamers. The immunoSEQ multiplex PCR assay, covering 54 Vbeta and 13 Jbeta segments, was used to amplify TCR beta CDR3 regions. To correct PCR amplification bias, a synthetic template baseline was used for both primer optimization and computational correction. Concerning the study's data processing: Reads were annotated to V, D and J genes according to IMGT and were analyzed with immunoSEQ Analyzer, with only productive sequences retained. Clonality was computed as one minus Shannon entropy normalized by log2 of the number of productive unique sequences. For each patient and control, public and private clones were evaluated within the 100 most prevalent clones. Clones were defined as Susac-specific if absent from the healthy and MS cohorts, from some 1,000 published viral clones and from other ImmuneACCESS disease sequences. The raw public data were reprocessed by TCRdb itself: fastp quality trimming at Q25, MiXCR clonotype calling, in-frame beta chains only. Each record represents a unique CDR3 protein, reported with the most common genes and DNA among its rows. The V and J calls, along with clone size, are taken from TCRdb and not from the paper's own processing. This sample lists about 240,000 distinct CDR3 sequences; 90% to 97% were detected once. Clones ranked in the top ten supply approximately 0.094% of the sample.

V is shortened by 2 bases, J by 2 bases, and the region joining them spans 12 bases. The CDR3 measures 14 amino acids from cysteine to phenylalanine. The read is trimmed to its CDR3 DNA, 42 bases read in frame from base 1. CDR1 and CDR2 are read off the germline V gene (reference sequence) as DFQATT and SNEGSKA. High-throughput TCR beta sequencing profiled peripheral blood CD8+ and CD4+ T cells from healthy donors, Susac syndrome patients and multiple sclerosis patients. Recently defined diagnostic criteria for definite or probable disease were met by the Susac syndrome patients. Bulk CD8+ and CD4+ T cells were purified by magnetic negative isolation, while CD8+ TEMRA cells were enriched using FACS. Blood was collected in EDTA tubes and processed within 24 hours, with PBMCs isolated through density gradient centrifugation. PBMCs intended for TCR sequencing were frozen in liquid nitrogen and were later thawed in a 37 degrees C water bath. The sorted or isolated CD4+, CD8+ and CD8+ TEMRA cells had a purity of 90% or higher.

The count of this clonotype is one. It has no known antigen specificity. Qualities for individual bases were not recorded, and no much larger clone is one base off. One read alone lends weak support. The sample comprised CD4+ T cells from PBMCs. The clonotype comes from a human donor with Susac syndrome. The chain is encoded by TRBV20-1 joined to TRBJ1-1, with the D gene call left open. The CDR3 reads as follows: CSARRRLLNTEAFF. The DNA sequence follows: TGCAGTGCTAGAAGACGGCTTTTAAACACTGAAGCTTTCTTT.